The entry below describes one T cell receptor (beta chain). The record originates from a study of blood T cell repertoires in COVID-19. Study-level background: Sites across the United States, Italy and Spain contributed samples from acute and convalescent COVID-19. T cells, B-cell-depleted T cells, or PBMCs supplied cDNA or gDNA.

Assay used: immunoSEQ multiplex PCR; TCRdb lists only in-frame clones, some missing. The sample carries 250,000 to 300,000 clones, 82% recorded once. Participants came from roughly 25 US areas, aged about 18 to 90 years. Exposed enrollees had met someone with a PCR-confirmed or clinician-diagnosed COVID-19 case at some point within the 2 weeks before study entry. Germline V CDR1 and CDR2: SQVTM, ANQGSEA. V was pared by 4 bases and J by 11 bases, with 14 bases between. The CDR3 runs to 11 residues. The rearrangement links TRBV29-1 to TRBJ1-1; no firm D call. Source material: PBMCs or T cells enriched from blood (not recorded which). This receptor was taken from a man aged 40-49 years who had been exposed to COVID-19. As DNA, the CDR3 is TGCAGCGTTGCGGGAGCCTTGGGGGCTTTCTTT. This sequence encodes CSVAGALGAFF.